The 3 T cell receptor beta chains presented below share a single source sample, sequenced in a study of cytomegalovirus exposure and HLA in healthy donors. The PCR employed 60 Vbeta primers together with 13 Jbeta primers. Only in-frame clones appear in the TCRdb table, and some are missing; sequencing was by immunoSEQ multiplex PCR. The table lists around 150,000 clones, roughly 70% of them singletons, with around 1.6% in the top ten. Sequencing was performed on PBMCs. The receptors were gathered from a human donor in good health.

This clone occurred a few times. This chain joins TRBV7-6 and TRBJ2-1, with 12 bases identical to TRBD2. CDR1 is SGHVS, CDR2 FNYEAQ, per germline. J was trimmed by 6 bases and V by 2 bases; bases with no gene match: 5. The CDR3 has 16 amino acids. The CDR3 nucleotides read TGTGCCAGCAGCTTAATTTCGACTAGCGGGAGCAATGAGCAGTTCTTC. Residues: CASSLISTSGSNEQFF.

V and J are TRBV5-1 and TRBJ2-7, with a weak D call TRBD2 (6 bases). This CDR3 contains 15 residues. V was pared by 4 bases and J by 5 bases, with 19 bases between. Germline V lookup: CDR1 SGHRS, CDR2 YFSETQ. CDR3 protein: CASSPGDGTKDEQYF. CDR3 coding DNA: TGCGCCAGCAGCCCGGGGGACGGGACGAAAGACGAGCAGTACTTC.

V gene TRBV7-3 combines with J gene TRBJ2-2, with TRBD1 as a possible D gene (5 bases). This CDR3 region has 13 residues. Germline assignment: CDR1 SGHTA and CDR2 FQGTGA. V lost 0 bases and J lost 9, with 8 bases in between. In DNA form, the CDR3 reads TGTGCCAGCAGCTTAACGAAGGGGTGGGAGCTGTTTTTT. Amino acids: CASSLTKGWELFF.